Listed below are T cell receptor beta chains from one sample, sequenced in a study of blood T cell repertoires in COVID-19. Data came from immunoSEQ multiplex PCR; TCRdb stores just in-frame clones and leaves some out. The sample carries 450,000 to 500,000 clones, 80% to 90% recorded once. Sequencing was carried out using peripheral blood. The receptors stem from a human donor in a cohort sampled during active COVID-19. CDR3s include the opening cysteine and the closing phenylalanine or tryptophan. A D gene is named only where the DNA matches it firmly. Expanded clones get a size class; other rows say once, few or many, or leave the size out.

>TRBJ2-7|TRBV28|-|-
TGTGCCAGCAAGGGGCAGCTCTACGAGCAGTACTTC
CASKGQLYEQYF
>TRBJ1-2|TRBV11-2|-|-
TGTGCCAGCAGCTTAGGAGGGGGGGGCATTGGCTACACCTTC
CASSLGGGGIGYTF
>TRBJ1-1|TRBV20-1|once|-
TGCAGTGCTAGGTCCCCTTCGGAAGCTTTCTTT
CSARSPSEAFF
>TRBJ1-2|TRBV5-1|-|-
TGCGCCAGCAGCTTGGGGTCCAGGGACATTGGCTACACCTTC
CASSLGSRDIGYTF
>TRBJ1-3|TRBV10-2|-|TRBD1
TGCGCCAGCAACTCCGACAGGGATTCAATCAGCTCTGGAAACACCATATATTTT
CASNSDRDSISSGNTIYF
>TRBJ2-1|TRBV3-1/TRBV3-2|-|-
TGTGCCAGCAGCCAAGACCTGGGGGCCGGCAATGAGCAGTTCTTC
CASSQDLGAGNEQFF
>TRBJ2-3|TRBV5-5|-|TRBD2
TGTGCCAGCAGCCCGTCCCTGGCGGGAGTCACAGATACGCAGTATTTT
CASSPSLAGVTDTQYF
>TRBJ2-1|TRBV27|-|-
TGTGCCAGCTCCTCTCGGCTGGGAGCCTCCTACAATGAGCAGTTCTTC
CASSSRLGASYNEQFF
>TRBJ2-5|TRBV5-4|-|-
TGTGCCAGCAGCTTACTAGGACAAGAGACCCAGTACTTC
CASSLLGQETQYF
>TRBJ2-1|TRBV14|-|TRBD2
TGTGCCAGCAGCCAAGAGCGGGCTAGCGGGTTAGTGAATGAGCAGTTCTTC
CASSQERASGLVNEQFF
>TRBJ1-4|TRBV19|once|TRBD1
TGTGCCAGTAGTCTCCGGGACAGGGGGTTTGAAAAACTGTTTTTT
CASSLRDRGFEKLFF
>TRBJ2-3|TRBV7-2|-|TRBD2
TGTGCCAGCAGCTTAGCGCTGGGACTAGCGGGAGCCACAGATACGCAGTATTTT
CASSLALGLAGATDTQYF
>TRBJ2-1|TRBV28|-|-
TGTGCCAGCACCCGCGGGGATGAGCAGTTCTTC
CASTRGDEQFF
>TRBJ2-5|TRBV25-1|-|-
TGTGCCAGCAGTGAAAAGGGACGACGGGACATAACCCAGTACTTC
CASSEKGRRDITQYF
>TRBJ2-6|TRBV27|few|TRBD1
TGTGCCAGCAGTGCGGGGACAGGCACTGGGGCCAACGTCCTGACTTTC
CASSAGTGTGANVLTF
>TRBJ1-5|TRBV14|few|TRBD1
TGTGCCAGCAGCCAAGTCAACAGGGGCCAGCCCCAGCATTTT
CASSQVNRGQPQHF
>TRBJ2-2|TRBV19|-|-
TGTGCCAGTAGTATCACTGGAGTCACCGGGGAGCTGTTTTTT
CASSITGVTGELFF
>TRBJ1-4|TRBV30|-|-
TGTGCCTGGAGTGTACCGTCAGGGGCACCTAATGAAAAACTGTTTTTT
CAWSVPSGAPNEKLFF
>TRBJ1-4|TRBV19|-|-
TGTGCCAGTAGTACCACAGGGCCCCCCGTGGGAAAACTGTTTTTT
CASSTTGPPVGKLFF
>TRBJ1-1|TRBV18|-|-
TGTGCCAGCTCACCACGGGTCGGGGGTCCGGAAGCTTTCTTT
CASSPRVGGPEAFF
>TRBJ1-6|TRBV7-9|once|-
TGTGCCAGCAGCTTAGGGCCAGAAAATAATTCACCCCTCCACTTT
CASSLGPENNSPLHF
>TRBJ2-5|TRBV10-3|-|TRBD2
TGTGCCATCAGTGAGTCTCGTGGGAGGGAGCGACAAGAGACCCAGTACTTC
CAISESRGRERQETQYF
>TRBJ1-1|TRBV6-5|-|-
TGTGCCAGCAGCTTAGGATGGGGGGGAAACACTGAAGCTTTCTTT
CASSLGWGGNTEAFF
>TRBJ1-1|TRBV15|once|-
TGTGCCACCAGCAGACTAGTTGAAATCGGAGGAGCTTTCTTT
CATSRLVEIGGAFF
>TRBJ2-1|TRBV6-2/TRBV6-3|-|-
TGTGCCAGCAGTAACAGGGAAGGTAACAATGAGCAGTTCTTC
CASSNREGNNEQFF
>TRBJ1-1|TRBV6-6|-|TRBD1
TGTGCCAGCGGGACAGACACTGAAGCTTTCTTT
CASGTDTEAFF
>TRBJ1-3|TRBV7-9|-|TRBD1
TGTGCCAGCAGCGCAGGGACAGGGAGAGGAGGAAACACCATATATTTT
CASSAGTGRGGNTIYF
>TRBJ2-1|TRBV5-6|-|TRBD2
TGTGCCAGCAGCCACTCCCTCGGCGCGGGAGCCTTCAATGAGCAGTTCTTC
CASSHSLGAGAFNEQFF
>TRBJ1-3|TRBV5-1|-|-
TGCGCCAGCAGCTTGGTGCCGGGTACATCATCTGGAAACACCATATATTTT
CASSLVPGTSSGNTIYF
>TRBJ2-2|TRBV11-2|-|-
TGTGCCAGCAGCTCCCGACAGACTCCGAACACCGGGGAGCTGTTTTTT
CASSSRQTPNTGELFF
>TRBJ2-1|TRBV19|-|TRBD2
TGTGCCAGTAGTCCTGGACTAGCGTTAGAGCAGTTCTTC
CASSPGLALEQFF
>TRBJ2-3|TRBV10-2|-|TRBD2
TGCGCCAGCAGTGTCCCTCCGGCGGGAGCCGAACATACAGATACGCAGTATTTT
CASSVPPAGAEHTDTQYF
>TRBJ2-1|TRBV20-1|once|-
TGCAGTGCTAGTTTCGTCCATACTGCTTACAATGAGCAGTTCTTC
CSASFVHTAYNEQFF
>TRBJ1-2|TRBV25-1|-|TRBD1
TGTGCCAGCAGTGAACCCGGGACAGTTGGCGAGGTCTATGGCTACACCTTC
CASSEPGTVGEVYGYTF
>TRBJ1-1|TRBV27|-|-
TGTGCCAGCAGCGAACCCCAGGGGTATGGTGAAGCTTTCTTT
CASSEPQGYGEAFF
>TRBJ1-5|TRBV28|many|TRBD1
TGTGCCAGCAGGCCGGGACAGGGGATAAATCAGCCCCAGCATTTT
CASRPGQGINQPQHF
>TRBJ1-1|TRBV7-9|-|TRBD1
TGTGCCAGCAGCAGATTACAGGGGGCGAATACTGAAGCTTTCTTT
CASSRLQGANTEAFF
>TRBJ1-1|TRBV19|-|-
TGTGCCAGTAGTGTCCCAGGGCGCGGATCTAACACTGAAGCTTTCTTT
CASSVPGRGSNTEAFF
>TRBJ1-1|TRBV5-4|few|TRBD1
TGTGCCAGCAGCTTGGACACAGGGGCGCGGGGCACTGAAGCTTTCTTT
CASSLDTGARGTEAFF
>TRBJ1-5|TRBV6-5|few|TRBD1
TGTGCCAGCAGTTACTCTACAGGGGTGGGACAGCCCCAGCATTTT
CASSYSTGVGQPQHF
>TRBJ2-2|TRBV30|-|-
TGTGCCTGGGTTATACAGGACACCGGGGAGCTGTTTTTT
CAWVIQDTGELFF
>TRBJ2-5|TRBV5-6|-|TRBD1
TGTGCCAGCAGCTTGGTTAGCGGACAGGGTGTCCAAGAGACCCAGTACTTC
CASSLVSGQGVQETQYF
>TRBJ1-5|TRBV24-1|-|TRBD1
TGTGCCACCAGTGACCCCAGACAGGGGAGCAATCAGCCCCAGCATTTT
CATSDPRQGSNQPQHF
>TRBJ1-1|TRBV4-3|-|TRBD1
TGCGCCAGCAGCCCCACCGGGACAGGGGAGGGCACTGAAGCTTTCTTT
CASSPTGTGEGTEAFF
>TRBJ1-1|TRBV7-2|-|-
TGTGCCAGCAGCTTAGAGCCCAGGAGGATTACGGACACTGAAGCTTTCTTT
CASSLEPRRITDTEAFF
>TRBJ1-1|TRBV7-9|-|-
TGTGCCAGCACCCACGGGCGGACTAACACTGAAGCTTTCTTT
CASTHGRTNTEAFF
>TRBJ1-2|TRBV19|-|-
TGTGCCAGTAGTATGGCAAAGCGGGGTATCCACGGGGATGGCTACACCTTC
CASSMAKRGIHGDGYTF
>TRBJ2-7|TRBV3-1/TRBV3-2|once|-
TGTGCCAGCAGCCAAGACGCGAGCGGAACCTACGAGCAGTACTTC
CASSQDASGTYEQYF
>TRBJ2-6|TRBV5-6|-|-
TGTGCCAGCAGCCGCGGACTGACCCCTGGGGCCAACGTCCTGACTTTC
CASSRGLTPGANVLTF
>TRBJ2-5|TRBV5-6|-|-
TGTGCCAGCAGCTTGGCCTCAGATCAAGAGACCCAGTACTTC
CASSLASDQETQYF
>TRBJ2-7|TRBV19|-|TRBD1
TGTGCCAGTAGACCGGGACAGGCTCCCTACGAGCAGTACTTC
CASRPGQAPYEQYF
>TRBJ2-7|TRBV30|-|-
TGTGCCTGGAGCCTCGATCTAGCGGACAGCCGCTACGAGCAGTACTTC
CAWSLDLADSRYEQYF
>TRBJ1-4|TRBV18|once|-
TGTGCCAGCTCACCAAGCCTGGACTTAACTAATGAAAAACTGTTTTTT
CASSPSLDLTNEKLFF
>TRBJ2-3|TRBV5-1|-|TRBD2
TGCGCCAGCAGCTTCGGACTAGCGGGAGGGATGGGGGCAGATACGCAGTATTTT
CASSFGLAGGMGADTQYF
>TRBJ2-5|TRBV27|-|TRBD2
TGTGCCAGCAGTCCCTTGGGAGCGGGGGGACAGACCCAGTACTTC
CASSPLGAGGQTQYF
>TRBJ2-3|TRBV7-2|-|TRBD1
TGTGCCTTCCGGGACAGGGGCACAGATACGCAGTATTTT
CAFRDRGTDTQYF
>TRBJ2-6|TRBV7-3|-|-
TGTGCCAGCAGCTTAACGCTAAGCATTGCTGGGGCCAACGTCCTGACTTTC
CASSLTLSIAGANVLTF
>TRBJ1-1|TRBV2|-|-
TGTGCCAGCCACCTAGGGGGGGCGCAGGGTGAAGCTTTCTTT
CASHLGGAQGEAFF
>TRBJ2-2|TRBV9|-|TRBD2
TGTGCCAGCAGCGACCCGCGGGCTAGCGGGGCGTGGGGCGGGGAGCTGTTTTTT
CASSDPRASGAWGGELFF